This T cell receptor beta chain was obtained from a study of T cells in Graves' hyperthyroidism and ophthalmopathy. Study overall: Pretreatment peripheral blood was obtained at initial diagnosis. Study-wide points: In the analysis, a 13 V-J model separated ophthalmopathy from stable hyperthyroidism.

What was amplified from RNA transcripts were TCR beta CDR3 regions. HTBI primers were employed in a first-round RT-PCR of the TCR CDR3. TCRdb reprocessed the multiplex PCR reads with MiXCR, giving one entry per CDR3 protein. This sample carries around 800,000 distinct CDR3 sequences, 38% of them seen once, and the ten largest clones take about 8.9%. CDR1 is DFQATT, CDR2 SNEGSKA, per germline (reference sequence). Ends included, the CDR3 has 9 residues. Graves' hyperthyroidism is called stable when ophthalmopathy does not progress within 18 months. Patients showing uncontrolled infection, other autoimmune disease, pregnancy or lactation were ineligible. A word on this clonotype: Its specificity is unknown. This is likely a read error, given that the CDR3 carries no conserved phenylalanine or tryptophan at its end. No DNA is shown, since the ends of the CDR3 on it are uncertain; the CDR3 is the one TCRdb lists.

This sequence joins TRBV20-1 and TRBJ1-4. Material: blood. The clonotype comes from a young man with Graves' hyperthyroidism. The CDR3 protein is CSATDRLGV.